Listed below are T cell receptor beta chains from one sample, sequenced in a study of blood T cell repertoires in COVID-19. Method: immunoSEQ multiplex PCR; TCRdb's copy keeps in-frame clones and lacks some. This table has around 280,000 clones, about 83% appearing once. Sequences were obtained from PBMCs or T cells enriched from blood (not recorded which). The origin of the receptors is a woman between 40 and 55 years old who had recovered from COVID-19. Both conserved end residues are part of each CDR3. Each record gives: D gene, clone size, J gene, V gene, CDR3 protein, CDR3 DNA. A D gene is named only where the DNA matches it firmly. Clone size, where shown, is once, few, many, or a class for clones that have expanded.

>.|once|TRBJ2-7|TRBV21-1
CASSKGQQVSYEQYF
TGTGCCAGCAGCAAAGGGCAACAAGTTTCCTACGAGCAGTACTTC
>.|.|TRBJ1-2|TRBV2
CASSPGFGGYTF
TGTGCCAGCAGCCCAGGGTTCGGGGGCTACACCTTC
>TRBD2|.|TRBJ2-5|TRBV4-1
CASSRRGTSDFQETQYF
TGCGCCAGCAGCCGTAGGGGGACTAGCGACTTCCAAGAGACCCAGTACTTC
>TRBD1|.|TRBJ2-7|TRBV19
CASSTRQGVAYEQYF
TGTGCCAGTAGTACACGACAGGGGGTGGCCTACGAGCAGTACTTC
>TRBD2|.|TRBJ2-7|TRBV5-4
CASSRGGTTDEQYF
TGTGCCAGCAGCCGGGGGGGTACTACCGACGAGCAGTACTTC
>.|.|TRBJ2-4|TRBV11-3
CASSLGAQGIQYF
TGTGCCAGCAGCTTGGGGGCCCAAGGCATTCAGTACTTC
>.|.|TRBJ2-5|TRBV11-2
CASSLEAQGTQYF
TGTGCCAGCAGCTTAGAGGCTCAGGGCACCCAGTACTTC
>TRBD2|.|TRBJ2-5|TRBV5-1
CASSLGGLAGLETQYF
TGCGCCAGCAGCTTGGGCGGACTAGCGGGACTTGAGACCCAGTACTTC
>.|once|TRBJ2-3|TRBV7-9
CASSLGEPDTQYF
TGTGCCAGCAGCTTAGGAGAACCGGATACGCAGTATTTT
>.|.|TRBJ2-7|TRBV2
CASRREDEQYF
TGTGCCAGCAGAAGGGAGGACGAGCAGTACTTC
>.|.|TRBJ2-6|TRBV7-2
CASSLGAGSSGANVLTF
TGTGCCAGCAGCTTAGGTGCGGGGAGCTCTGGGGCCAACGTCCTGACTTTC
>TRBD2|once|TRBJ2-7|TRBV28
CASSSPPGLAGVSPYEQYF
TGTGCCAGCAGTTCCCCGCCAGGACTAGCGGGAGTCAGCCCCTACGAGCAGTACTTC
>TRBD2|once|TRBJ2-7|TRBV27
CASSLWGGYSYEQYF
TGTGCCAGCAGTTTATGGGGGGGGTACTCCTACGAGCAGTACTTC
>TRBD1|.|TRBJ1-3|TRBV5-1
CASRPDRGRGNTIYF
TGCGCCAGCCGCCCGGACAGGGGGAGAGGAAACACCATATATTTT